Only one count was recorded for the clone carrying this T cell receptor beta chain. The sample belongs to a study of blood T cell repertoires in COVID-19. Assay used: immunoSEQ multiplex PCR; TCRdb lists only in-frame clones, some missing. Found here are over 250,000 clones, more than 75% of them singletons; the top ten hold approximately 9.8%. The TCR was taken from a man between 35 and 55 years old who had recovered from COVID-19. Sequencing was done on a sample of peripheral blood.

CDR3 region: CASRPLAGVRDTQYF. The CDR3 DNA reads as TGTGCCAGCAGGCCTCTAGCGGGGGTAAGAGATACGCAGTATTTT. The rearrangement uses TRBV2 and TRBJ2-3; 10 nucleotides align to TRBD2. This CDR3 has 15 amino acids. The trim removed 6 bases at V and 5 bases at J, leaving 8 bases unmatched. Germline CDR1 SNHLY, CDR2 FYNNEI. The full variable domain, its missing parts supplied by reference TRBV2 and TRBJ2-3, is EPEVTQTPSHQVTQMGQEVILRCVPISNHLYFYWYRQILGQKVEFLVSFYNNEISEKSEIFDDQFSVERPDGSNFTLKIRSTKLEDSAMYFCASRPLAGVRDTQYFGPGTRLTVL.